The 13 T cell receptor beta chains below come from one sample, sequenced in a study of radiotherapy plus CTLA-4 blockade in lung cancer. The protocol was immunoSEQ multiplex PCR, while the TCRdb copy is restricted to in-frame clones and leaves out a portion. The repertoire holds about 62,000 clones, with roughly four fifths as singletons. The input for sequencing was peripheral blood, taken from a patient treated with radiotherapy plus ipilimumab. The receptors stem from a human donor with non-small cell lung cancer who had a complete response to radiotherapy plus ipilimumab.

This chain uses TRBV7-8 with TRBJ2-1, with 7 bases identical to TRBD2. The CDR3 covers 15 residues. CDR1 is SGHVS, CDR2 FQNEAQ, per germline. The ends lost 4 bases at V and 5 bases at J; junction bases unmatched: 8. CDR3 nucleotide sequence: TGTGCCAGCAGCTACCCTTGGGGGAGGGACAATGAGCAGTTCTTC. This translates into CASSYPWGRDNEQFF.

The chain combines TRBV4-2 with TRBJ2-3; D gene uncertain. The CDR3 length is 15 residues. V lost 0 bases to trimming and J lost 4 bases, with 11 bases between them. The germline V gene has CDR1 LGHNA and CDR2 YNFKEQ. CDR3 protein: CASSQDRVPSDTQYF. The CDR3 DNA is TGTGCCAGCAGCCAAGATCGGGTACCTTCAGATACGCAGTATTTT.

The chain employs TRBV10-2 and TRBJ2-3; 8 bases match TRBD2. Germline V gene sequence: CDR1 WSHSY, CDR2 SAAADI. V gave up 8 bases and J gave up 0 bases; unmatched junction bases: 7. The CDR3 consists of 15 residues. CDR3 bases: TGCGCCAGCGCCGATACTAGCGGAAGCACAGATACGCAGTATTTT. It yields the protein CASADTSGSTDTQYF.

The chain carries TRBV25-1 and TRBJ2-1; 9 bases agree with TRBD1. V was clipped by 1 base and J by 9 bases; unmatched bases: 7. From germline, CDR1 is MGHDK and CDR2 SYGVNS. CDR3 length: 15 amino acids. DNA of the CDR3: TGTGCCAGCAGTGAATGGACAGGGGTTAATAGTGAGCAGTTCTTC. Amino acids: CASSEWTGVNSEQFF.

As concerns this clone: Other DNA sequences of this sample code for an identical CDR3. The chain couples TRBV7-2 to TRBJ1-5; TRBD1 matches 9 bases. Germline CDR1 is SGHTA and CDR2 is FQGNSA. This CDR3 spans 16 amino acids. The J segment lost 7 bases and the V segment lost 0 bases, leaving 7 bases of the junction unmatched. The DNA of the CDR3 is TGTGCCAGCAGCTTAGCGGCGGGACAGGGAGGGCAGCCCCAGCATTTT. Translated, it gives CASSLAAGQGGQPQHF.

The V call is TRBV20-1, the J call TRBJ1-2, with a possible D match to TRBD1 (5 bases). The CDR3 is 11 residues long. Germline V gives CDR1 DFQATT, CDR2 SNEGSKA (reference sequence). The germline V and J ends were trimmed by 3 bases and 10 bases, with 12 bases remaining between them. In DNA, the CDR3 is TGCAGTGCTAGCGGGGGACGGACCTACACCTTC. Protein product: CSASGGRTYTF.

The chain joins TRBV4-1 to TRBJ2-1; 8 nucleotides align to TRBD2. The CDR3 totals 13 residues. From germline, CDR1 is MGHRA and CDR2 YSYEKL. Trimming at V came to 2 bases and at J to 14 bases, leaving 8 bases not matched to a gene. CDR3: CASSQLPGGSEFF. The CDR3 nucleotides read TGCGCCAGCAGCCAACTACCGGGGGGGTCTGAGTTCTTC.

At least ten counts were recorded for this clone. The CDR3 DNA sequence: TGTGCCAGTAGTATCGGTACAGATACGCAGTATTTT. Its translation: CASSIGTDTQYF. This chain joins TRBV19 and TRBJ2-3; D uncertain. Germline CDR1 and CDR2: LNHDA and SQIVND (reference sequence). V shed 3 bases and J shed 3 bases, with 4 bases lying between them. This CDR3 comprises 12 residues.

The genes are TRBV5-1 and TRBJ1-1; tentatively, D is TRBD1 (6 bases). This CDR3 is 15 amino acids long. Trimming removed 0 bases from V and 2 bases from J, with 11 bases in between. Germline V gene data show CDR1 as SGHRS and CDR2 as YFSETQ. CDR3 in amino acids: CASSLGWGPNTEAFF. The CDR3 nucleotides read TGCGCCAGCAGCTTGGGGTGGGGGCCTAACACTGAAGCTTTCTTT.

This sequence joins TRBV30 and TRBJ1-5, with a weak D call TRBD1 (5 bases). The germline CDR1 and CDR2 sequences are GTSNPN and SVGIG (reference sequence). Trimming pared 2 bases from V and 7 bases from J, leaving 24 bases between. CDR3 length: 17 residues. Here the CDR3 reads CAWSPPTPGLSSQPQHF. CDR3 nucleotides: TGTGCCTGGAGTCCCCCAACTCCGGGACTATCTAGCCAGCCCCAGCATTTT. Together with reference TRBV30 and TRBJ1-5, the CDR3 gives the full variable domain: SQTIHQWPATLVQPVGSPLSLECTVEGTSNPNLYWYRQAAGRGLQLLFYSVGIGQISSEVPQNLSASRPQDRQFILSSKKLLLSDSGFYLCAWSPPTPGLSSQPQHFGDGTRLSIL.

This clone has more than one count but fewer than ten. The CDR3 loop reads CASSPLGGGPDSNEQFF. In DNA, the CDR3 is TGTGCCAGCAGCCCGCTGGGTGGAGGGCCCGACTCGAATGAGCAGTTCTTC. V usage is TRBV28 and J usage is TRBJ2-1; tentative D call: TRBD2 (6 bases). CDR1 and CDR2 (germline): MDHEN, SYDVKM. This CDR3 has 17 residues. With 6 bases removed from V and 7 bases from J, the gap between germline ends came to 25 bases.

In the case of this clone: At one end, the junction sequence differs from germline, possibly due to a read error. The genes are TRBV7-7 and TRBJ2-3, with D possibly TRBD2 on 6 matching bases. The CDR3 has 14 amino acids. Germline lookup yields CDR1 SSHAT and CDR2 FNYEAQ (reference sequence). For the CDR3, the DNA is TGTGCTAGCAGCGCGACTAGTGGCACAGATACGCAGTATTTT. It translates to CASSATSGTDTQYF.

This clone has just one count. CDR3 nucleotide sequence: TGTGCCAGCAGCTCTACAGCTTATCTGGACAGCCCGCCAGACAAAAACATTCAGTACTTC. This codes for CASSSTAYLDSPPDKNIQYF. This chain joins TRBV13 and TRBJ2-4; possibly TRBD1 for D (6 bases). The CDR3 sequence is 20 residues long. The V gene lost 4 bases and the J gene lost 3 bases, with 28 bases spanning the gap. Germline V gene data show CDR1 as PRHDT and CDR2 as FYEKMQ (reference sequence).